This T cell receptor beta chain was sequenced during a study of T cell clones after liver transplantation. Study information: Samples came pre-transplant, pre-randomization before withdrawal, and post-randomization after withdrawal ended.

Using immunoSEQ multiplex PCR, the repertoire was profiled, and TCRdb retains in-frame clones only, with some absent. This sample has about 75,000 clones, with about 92% found just once. The CDR3 contains 13 residues. Trimming removed 9 bases at V and 6 bases at J, with 18 bases between. The sequence was obtained from a human donor who received a liver transplant. Sample: CD4+ T cells from blood, taken before liver transplant. The chain is built from TRBV5-3 and TRBJ1-1; unclear D gene. TRBV5-3 qualifies as an ORF whose function is uncertain. Written as DNA, the CDR3 is TGTGCCAAGAGAGGTCTTGACCCATCTGAAGCTTTCTTT. This encodes CAKRGLDPSEAFF.